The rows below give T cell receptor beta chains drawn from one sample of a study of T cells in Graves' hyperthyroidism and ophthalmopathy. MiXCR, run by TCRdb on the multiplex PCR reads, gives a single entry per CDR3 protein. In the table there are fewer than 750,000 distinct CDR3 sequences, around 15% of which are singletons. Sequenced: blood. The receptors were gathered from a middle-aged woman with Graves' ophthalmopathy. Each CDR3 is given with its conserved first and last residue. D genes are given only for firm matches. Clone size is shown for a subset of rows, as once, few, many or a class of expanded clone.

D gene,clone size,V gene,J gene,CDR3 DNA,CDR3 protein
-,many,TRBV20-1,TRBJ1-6,TGCAGTGCCAAGGGGCTTGCTTCACCCCTCCACTTT,CSAKGLASPLHF
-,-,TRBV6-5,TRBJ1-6,TGTGCCAGCAGTTACCTCCCAGCTCGTAGGAGTAATTCACCCCTCCACTTT,CASSYLPARRSNSPLHF
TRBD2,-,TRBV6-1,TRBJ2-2,TGTGCCATCAGGAAGCGGGAGGGAGACACCGGGGAGCTGTTTTTT,CAIRKREGDTGELFF
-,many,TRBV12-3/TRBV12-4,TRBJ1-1,TGTGCCAGCAGTTTGGTGGCCTCGGTAGCTTTCTTT,CASSLVASVAFF
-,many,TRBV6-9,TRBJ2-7,TGTGCCAGCCCGTATATAGCGGAGACCTACGAGCAGTACTTC,CASPYIAETYEQYF
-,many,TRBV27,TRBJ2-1,TGTGCCAGCAGTTTATTAGGCAATGAGCAGTTCTTC,CASSLLGNEQFF
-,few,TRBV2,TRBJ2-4,TGTGCCAGCAGTGAGTCTTATGGAGCCAAAAACATTCAGTACTTC,CASSESYGAKNIQYF
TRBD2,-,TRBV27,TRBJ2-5,TGTGCCAGCAGCAGGACTAGCGGACCTCAAGAGACCCAGTACTTC,CASSRTSGPQETQYF
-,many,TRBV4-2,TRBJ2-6,TGTGCCAGCAGCCAAGATCGGGGGCCTGGGGCCAACGTCCTGACTTTC,CASSQDRGPGANVLTF
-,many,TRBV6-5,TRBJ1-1,TGTGCCAGCATTAGAGCAGGGGAGAACACTGAAGCTTTCTTT,CASIRAGENTEAFF
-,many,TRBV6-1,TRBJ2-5,TGTGCCAGCAGTGAAGAGGACAGCCAAGAGACCCAGTACTTC,CASSEEDSQETQYF
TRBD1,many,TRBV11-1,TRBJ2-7,TGTGCCAGCAGCCCATCTACCGGGACAGACCTTTACGAGCAGTACTTC,CASSPSTGTDLYEQYF
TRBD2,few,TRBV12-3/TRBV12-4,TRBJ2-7,TGTGCCAGCAGTTTCTTCGGCGGGAGCTACGAGCAGTACTTC,CASSFFGGSYEQYF
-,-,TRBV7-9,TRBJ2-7,TGTGCCAGCAGCTTAGGTGTCCCGGGGGAGCAGTACTTC,CASSLGVPGEQYF
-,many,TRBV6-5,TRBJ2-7,TGTGCCAGCAGTTACTCGAGGAGGGCCCACGAGCAGTACTTC,CASSYSRRAHEQYF
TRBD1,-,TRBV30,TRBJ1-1,TGTGCCTGGAGTAAGACAGGGGGAGGGACTGAAGCTTTCTTT,CAWSKTGGGTEAFF
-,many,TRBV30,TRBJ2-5,TGTGCCTGGAGTGTATGGGGGAGAGAGACCCAGTACTTC,CAWSVWGRETQYF
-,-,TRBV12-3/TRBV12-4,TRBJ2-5,TGTGCCAGCAGACCCGACAGATGGGAGACCCAGTACTTC,CASRPDRWETQYF
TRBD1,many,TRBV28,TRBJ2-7,TGTGCCACCACCGACAGGGGAGAGCAGTACTTC,CATTDRGEQYF
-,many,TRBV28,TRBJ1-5,TGTGCCAGCACCTTCCCAAACCCCGGACAGAATCAGCCCCAGCATTTT,CASTFPNPGQNQPQHF
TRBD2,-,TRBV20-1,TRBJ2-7,TGCAGTGCTAGAGATGCGGGAGGCCATACAAACTACGAGCAGTACTTC,CSARDAGGHTNYEQYF
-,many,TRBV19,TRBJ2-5,TGTGCCAGTAAGGAGGGAACGGCTAGCTCCTGGGGGACCCAGTACTTC,CASKEGTASSWGTQYF
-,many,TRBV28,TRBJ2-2,TGTGCCAGCAGTTTTGGGACCAACATTGGGGTCGGGGAGCTGTTTTTT,CASSFGTNIGVGELFF
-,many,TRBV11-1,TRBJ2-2,TGTGCCAGCAGCTCTCGTACCGGGGAGCTGTTTTTT,CASSSRTGELFF
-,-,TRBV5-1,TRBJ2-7,TGCGCCAGCAGGAAACAGGAGAACGAGCAGTACTTC,CASRKQENEQYF
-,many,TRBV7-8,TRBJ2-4,TGTGCCAGCAGCTTAGCTTGGGCAGGGGACAAAAACATTCAGTACTTC,CASSLAWAGDKNIQYF
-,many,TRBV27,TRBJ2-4,TGCGCCAGCAGTTTAGGGTCAGGGAGTCGGAACATTCAGTACTTC,CASSLGSGSRNIQYF
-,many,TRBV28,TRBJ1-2,TGTGCCAGCAGTTTGCGAACCGGGACAAGCCTCTATGGCTACACCTTC,CASSLRTGTSLYGYTF
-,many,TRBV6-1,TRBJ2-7,TGTGCCAGCAGCGCCATGACGGGGGCATCCTACGAGCAGTACTTC,CASSAMTGASYEQYF
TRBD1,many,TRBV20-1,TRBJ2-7,TGCAGTGCTAGCGAGACAGGGGTTTACGAGCAGTACTTC,CSASETGVYEQYF
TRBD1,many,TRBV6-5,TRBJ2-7,TGTGCCAGCACCCAAGTGACAGGGGGGTACGAGCAGTACTTC,CASTQVTGGYEQYF
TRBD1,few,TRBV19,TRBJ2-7,TGTGCCAGTAAGGGGACAGTGTCCTACGAGCAGTACTTC,CASKGTVSYEQYF
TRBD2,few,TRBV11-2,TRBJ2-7,TGTGCCAGCAGCTTAGAATATCGGGGACTAGATGCCTACGAGCAGTACTTC,CASSLEYRGLDAYEQYF
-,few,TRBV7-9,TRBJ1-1,TGTGCCAGCAGCTTAGAGTGGATCGGAGGGACTGAAGCTTTCTTT,CASSLEWIGGTEAFF
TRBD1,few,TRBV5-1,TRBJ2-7,TGCGCCAGCAGCCCAGGACAGGATTTGGAGCAGTACTTC,CASSPGQDLEQYF
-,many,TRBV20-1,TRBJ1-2,TGCAGTGCAGAAAAGGGCCAGGGGTATGGCTACACCTTC,CSAEKGQGYGYTF
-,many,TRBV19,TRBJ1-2,TGTGCCAGTAGTATCACGGGGGGTAGCTATGGCTACACCTTC,CASSITGGSYGYTF
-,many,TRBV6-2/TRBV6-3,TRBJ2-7,TGTGCCAGCAGTTACTCGAACCCCCTAAGCGGAGACTACGAGCAGTACTTC,CASSYSNPLSGDYEQYF
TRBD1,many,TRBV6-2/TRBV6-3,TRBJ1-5,TGTGCCAGCAGTTACTTATCCGGACAGGCGGTGGGTCGCAATCAGCCCCAGCATTTT,CASSYLSGQAVGRNQPQHF
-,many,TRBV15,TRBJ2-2,TGTGCCACCAGAAATCGGCGGGACAACACCGGGGAGCTGTTTTTT,CATRNRRDNTGELFF
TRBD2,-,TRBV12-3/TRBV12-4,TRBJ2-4,TGTGCCAGCACCCAATATAGCGGGAGCCGGGACATTCAGTACTTC,CASTQYSGSRDIQYF
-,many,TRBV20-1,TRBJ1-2,TGCAGTGCGGAACCGGTCCGCGGTGGCTACACCTTC,CSAEPVRGGYTF
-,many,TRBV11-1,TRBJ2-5,TGTGCCAGCAGTCGGAGGACAGGAGGAGGGGCACAAGAGACCCAGTACTTC,CASSRRTGGGAQETQYF
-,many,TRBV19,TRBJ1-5,TGTGCCAGTAGTCCGCGGAGTCAGTGGGATCAGCCCCAGCATTTT,CASSPRSQWDQPQHF
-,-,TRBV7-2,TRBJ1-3,TGTGCCAGCAGCCCGACAGAGAGCTCTGGAAACACCATATATTTT,CASSPTESSGNTIYF
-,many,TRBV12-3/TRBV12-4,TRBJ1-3,TGTGCCAGCACCGCGCGAAGGGGAAACACCATATATTTT,CASTARRGNTIYF
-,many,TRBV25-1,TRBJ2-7,TGTGCCAGCAGTGAAGGGAGGGGGTCGGGGGAGCAGTCCTTC,CASSEGRGSGEQSF
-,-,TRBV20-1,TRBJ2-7,TGCAGTGCTACCCACCCAGGGTGGGAGTCCTACGAGCAGTACTTC,CSATHPGWESYEQYF
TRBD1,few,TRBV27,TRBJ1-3,TGTGCCAGCAGTTTATCCGGGACAGCTCGTTTCATCGCTGGAAACACCATATATTTT,CASSLSGTARFIAGNTIYF
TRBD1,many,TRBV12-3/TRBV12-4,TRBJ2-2,TGTGCCAGCAGCCCGAGGACAGGGGGTGACACCGGGGAGCTGTTTTTT,CASSPRTGGDTGELFF
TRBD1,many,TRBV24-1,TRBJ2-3,TGTGCCACCAGTGATCCCCACCGGACAGGGGGCATTGATACGCAGTATTTT,CATSDPHRTGGIDTQYF
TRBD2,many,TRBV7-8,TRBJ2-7,TGTGCCAGCAGCGCGGGACTAGCGGGAGGCTACGAGCAGTACTTC,CASSAGLAGGYEQYF
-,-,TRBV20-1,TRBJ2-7,TGCAGTGCTAGAGATCCAGAGGCGTCGGCGTACGAGCAGTACTTC,CSARDPEASAYEQYF